This TCR beta chain was sequenced during a study of CD8 T cell repertoires and HIV-1 epitope variants. CDR3 size: 12 residues. V lost 4 bases to trimming and J lost 3 bases, with 7 bases between them. CDR1 and CDR2 from the germline V gene are SNHLY and FYNNEI. As for this clone: Its antigen is not identified.

TCRdb's table, derived via immunoSEQ multiplex PCR, lists solely in-frame clones and lacks some. Among 2,400 or so clones, about 71% were seen once, and the ten largest hold roughly 44%. The TCR originated in a male donor with HIV. The chain combines TRBV2 with TRBJ2-7; the D is unclear. The sequencing sample was made of cultured CD8+ T cells derived from PBMCs. CDR3: CASSVQSYEQYF. The CDR3 DNA is TGTGCCAGCAGTGTTCAGAGCTACGAGCAGTACTTC.